This entry concerns a single T cell receptor beta chain. This sample was included in a study of blood T cell repertoires in COVID-19. Study at large: Samples representing acute and convalescent COVID-19 were sourced from the United States, Italy and Spain. Nucleic acid was either cDNA or gDNA, and it came from T cells, B-cell-depleted T cells, or PBMCs.

How the authors handled the data: The assay estimated nucleated cells by amplifying reference gene primers. The table came from immunoSEQ multiplex PCR; TCRdb's copy has only in-frame clones and leaves some out. V and J calls and clone size come straight from that table; D and trimming were deduced from the DNA. The sample holds around 99,000 clones, 70% to 80% seen once. The CDR3 contains 18 residues. Sample: peripheral blood. This receptor was identified in an elderly woman with active or convalescent COVID-19. The chain combines TRBV21-1 with TRBJ2-1; TRBD2 is the table's D call and was not checked against the DNA. TRBV21-1 is listed as a pseudogene. The DNA for the CDR3 is TGTGCCAGCGGGGAGATGGGGCCGGGACTTCACTCCTACAATGAGCAGTTCTTC. This sequence encodes CASGEMGPGLHSYNEQFF.